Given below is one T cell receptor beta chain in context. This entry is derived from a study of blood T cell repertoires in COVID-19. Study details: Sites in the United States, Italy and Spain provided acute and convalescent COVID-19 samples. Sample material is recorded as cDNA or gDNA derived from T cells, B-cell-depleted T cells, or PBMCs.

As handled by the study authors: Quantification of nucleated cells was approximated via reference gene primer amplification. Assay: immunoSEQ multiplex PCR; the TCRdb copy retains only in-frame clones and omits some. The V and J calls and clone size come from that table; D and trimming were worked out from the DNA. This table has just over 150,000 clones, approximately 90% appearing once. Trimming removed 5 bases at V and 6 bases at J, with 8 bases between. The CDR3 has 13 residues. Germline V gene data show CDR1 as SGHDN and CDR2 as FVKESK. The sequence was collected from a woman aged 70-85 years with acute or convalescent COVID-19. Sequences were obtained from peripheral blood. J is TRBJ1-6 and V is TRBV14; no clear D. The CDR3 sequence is CASSAGLNSPLHF. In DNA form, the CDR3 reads TGTGCCAGCAGCGCGGGCCTTAATTCACCCCTCCACTTT.